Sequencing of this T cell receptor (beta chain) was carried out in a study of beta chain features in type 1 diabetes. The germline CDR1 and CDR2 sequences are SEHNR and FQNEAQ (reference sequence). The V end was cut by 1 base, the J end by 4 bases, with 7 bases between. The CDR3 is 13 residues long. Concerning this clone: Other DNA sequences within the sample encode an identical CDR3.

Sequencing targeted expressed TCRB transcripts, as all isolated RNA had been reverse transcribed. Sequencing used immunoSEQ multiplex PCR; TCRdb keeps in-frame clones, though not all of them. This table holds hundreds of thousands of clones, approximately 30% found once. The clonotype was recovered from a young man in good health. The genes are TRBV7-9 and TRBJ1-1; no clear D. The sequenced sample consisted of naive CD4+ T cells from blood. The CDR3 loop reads CASSLEEGTEAFF. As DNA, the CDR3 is TGTGCCAGCAGCTTAGAAGAGGGCACTGAAGCTTTCTTT.